These 5 T cell receptor beta chains originate from one sample sequenced in a study of T-cell memory formation after mild COVID-19. MiXCR was run by TCRdb on the 5' RACE reads, yielding one entry per CDR3 protein. Of some 180,000 distinct CDR3 sequences in the sample, under 20% are singletons; the top ten hold 3% to 4%. The sequencing sample was made of PBMCs or a T cell subset sorted from them (not recorded which). The receptors derive from a man aged 18 to 30 who had mild COVID-19 (a few samples of this study predate the infection). Cell type and time point are not known.

The chain couples TRBV6-2 or TRBV6-3 to TRBJ1-2; TRBD1 is a possible D gene (5 bases). From germline, CDR1 is MNHEY and CDR2 SVGEGT. The CDR3 contains 13 residues. V was cut by 11 bases and J by 5 bases, with 18 bases left in between. The CDR3 spells CAGSRAEGYGYTF. CDR3 nucleotides: TGTGCCGGGTCCAGGGCGGAGGGATATGGCTACACCTTC.

The sample holds a few counts of this clonotype. The rearrangement uses TRBV7-2 and TRBJ2-1, with a tentative D call TRBD2 (7 bases). Germline V lookup: CDR1 SGHTA, CDR2 FQGNSA. V was trimmed by 5 bases and J by 9 bases, leaving 20 bases between them. The CDR3 sequence is 15 residues long. For the CDR3, the DNA is TGTGCCAGCAGCCCTTTACGGGGGGCGGGGATTGAGCAGTTCTTC. This encodes CASSPLRGAGIEQFF.

At least ten counts were recorded for this clonotype. The V call is TRBV7-2, the J call TRBJ1-1, with D unclear. With 5 bases removed from V and 0 bases from J, the gap between germline ends came to 16 bases. Germline assignment: CDR1 SGHTA and CDR2 FQGNSA. This CDR3 spans 16 amino acids. CDR3 amino acids: CASSPRGTGMNTEAFF. The CDR3 DNA follows: TGTGCCAGCAGCCCTCGGGGTACCGGGATGAACACTGAAGCTTTCTTT.

The chain couples TRBV6-2 or TRBV6-3 to TRBJ2-7, with TRBD1 matching over 11 bases. V lost 7 bases, J lost 4 bases, and 6 bases stayed unmatched. Germline-derived CDR1 and CDR2 are MNHEY and SVGEGT. The CDR3 sequence is 14 residues long. As DNA, the CDR3 is TGTGCCAGCAAACCCGGGACAGGGGGATACGAGCAGTACGTC. This encodes CASKPGTGGYEQYV.

The V gene is TRBV6-2 or TRBV6-3, the J gene TRBJ2-7; no clear D gene. V shed 2 bases and J shed 4 bases, with 6 bases lying between them. The CDR3 has 12 residues. Per germline, CDR1 MNHEY and CDR2 SVGEGT. CDR3 sequence: CASSYPPYEQYF. CDR3 coding DNA: TGTGCCAGCAGTTACCCCCCTTACGAGCAGTACTTC.